What follows are 32 T cell receptor beta chains derived from one specimen sequenced in a study of cytomegalovirus exposure and HLA in healthy donors. Both 60 Vbeta primers and 13 Jbeta primers went into the PCR. The table came from immunoSEQ multiplex PCR; TCRdb's copy has only in-frame clones and leaves some out. The sample has under 200,000 clones. Sequencing was performed on PBMCs. Every receptor here comes from a man aged 25 to 45 in good health and CMV-seronegative.

The chain uses TRBV10-1 and TRBJ2-1; TRBD1 is a possible D gene (5 bases). V was trimmed by 5 bases and J by 4 bases, leaving 9 bases between them. This CDR3 contains 13 residues. Looked up from germline, CDR1 is WNHNN and CDR2 is SYGVQD (reference sequence). The DNA of the CDR3 is TGCGCCAGCAGTACTCAGGGTTACAATGAGCAGTTCTTC. Its translation is CASSTQGYNEQFF.

The chain combines TRBV2 with TRBJ1-2; D is perhaps TRBD1 (5 bases). Trimming pared 3 bases from V and 4 bases from J, leaving 12 bases between. Germline V lookup: CDR1 SNHLY, CDR2 FYNNEI. The CDR3 spans 14 residues. CDR3 in amino acids: CASSEGRWSYGYTF. The DNA of the CDR3 is TGTGCCAGCAGTGAGGGGCGGTGGAGCTATGGCTACACCTTC.

V and J are TRBV5-1 and TRBJ2-7; the D gene is possibly TRBD1 (7 bases). Germline assignment: CDR1 SGHRS and CDR2 YFSETQ. The CDR3 has 15 residues. V lost 0 bases and J 3 bases, leaving 13 bases between the germline ends. CDR3 in amino acids: CASSLVSGGNYEQYF. The CDR3 region has the DNA TGCGCCAGCAGCTTGGTTTCAGGGGGGAACTACGAGCAGTACTTC.

This chain links TRBV5-1 with TRBJ1-1; 8 bases fit TRBD1. CDR3 length: 14 amino acids. Losses at the gene ends were 5 bases for V and 5 bases for J; bases not matched to a gene: 8. Germline values: CDR1 SGHRS, CDR2 YFSETQ. Written as DNA, the CDR3 is TGCGCCAGCAGAACCGGGACAGGAGGTACTGAAGCTTTCTTT. Its protein product is CASRTGTGGTEAFF.

This chain connects TRBV11-2 to TRBJ2-1; 7 nucleotides match TRBD2. The CDR3 runs to 15 residues. V lost 5 bases, J lost 4 bases, and 8 bases stayed unmatched. Germline CDR1 SGHAT, CDR2 FQNNGV. The CDR3 loop is CASSQRLAGYNEQFF. The CDR3 DNA sequence: TGTGCCAGCAGCCAAAGACTAGCAGGTTACAATGAGCAGTTCTTC.

The J gene is TRBJ1-5, the V gene TRBV10-3, with D perhaps TRBD1 (5 bases). The germline V and J ends were trimmed by 4 bases and 5 bases, with 21 bases remaining between them. The germline V gene encodes CDR1 ENHRY and CDR2 SYGVKD. The length of the CDR3 is 17 residues. The CDR3 nucleotides are TGTGCCATCAGTGCACAAGGCCCAGGGAACGGAGATCAGCCCCAGCATTTT. Translated: CAISAQGPGNGDQPQHF.

The chain is built from TRBV5-6 and TRBJ2-5; 8 positions agree with TRBD2. Germline V gives CDR1 SGHDT, CDR2 YYEEEE. With V trimmed by 2 bases and J by 5 bases, 11 bases remained unmatched. The CDR3 is 16 amino acids. The CDR3 reads CASSFPLPAGEETQYF. In DNA, the CDR3 is TGTGCCAGCAGCTTCCCCCTGCCAGCGGGAGAGGAGACCCAGTACTTC.

V and J are TRBV4-1 and TRBJ1-2, with 7 bases identical to TRBD1. Trimming took 0 bases from V and 4 from J; bases not matched to a gene: 8. The CDR3 length is 16 residues. Germline V gene data show CDR1 as MGHRA and CDR2 as YSYEKL. In DNA form, the CDR3 reads TGCGCCAGCAGCCAAGACCTCCGGGACAGTGGCTATGGCTACACCTTC. Translation gives CASSQDLRDSGYGYTF.

J is TRBJ2-3 and V is TRBV5-1, with 8 bases fitting TRBD2. CDR1 is SGHRS, CDR2 YFSETQ, per germline. The CDR3 extends over 15 amino acids. With 1 base clipped from V and 1 base from J, the junction kept 2 bases outside the gene matches. The CDR3 DNA reads as TGCGCCAGCAGCTTGTTAGCGGGGCGCACAGATACGCAGTATTTT. Its translation: CASSLLAGRTDTQYF.

The chain couples TRBV6-5 to TRBJ1-3; 7 nucleotides align to TRBD1. Germline CDR1 and CDR2: MNHEY and SVGAGI. V gave up 2 bases and J gave up 2 bases; unmatched junction bases: 3. The CDR3 spans 15 residues. The CDR3 coding sequence is TGTGCCAGCAGTTACGGACAGGCACCTGGAAACACCATATATTTT. This gives the protein CASSYGQAPGNTIYF.

The rearrangement links TRBV5-4 to TRBJ2-3; no clear D gene. Germline lookup yields CDR1 SGHNT and CDR2 YYREEE (reference sequence). The length of the CDR3 is 13 residues. Trimming shortened V by 4 bases and J by 6 bases, and 12 bases separated the two germline ends. In nucleotides, the CDR3 is TGTGCCAGCAGCCACCCTTTCGCGGATACGCAGTATTTT. Translation gives CASSHPFADTQYF.

The genes are TRBV11-3 and TRBJ2-1; D unresolved. Deletions cut 3 bases from V and 5 bases from J, with 14 bases between. Germline V gives CDR1 SGHNT, CDR2 YENEEA. The CDR3 loop spans 15 amino acids. CDR3 nucleotides: TGTGCCAGCAGCTTCCCTCGGTCCCCCCACAATGAGCAGTTCTTC. This sequence encodes CASSFPRSPHNEQFF.

V and J are TRBV27 and TRBJ2-3; D not resolved. Germline lookup yields CDR1 MNHEY and CDR2 SMNVEV (reference sequence). This CDR3 contains 16 residues. The V end lost 4 bases, the J end lost 0 bases, and 14 bases lay between the germline ends. Here the CDR3 reads CASSSTPRSSTDTQYF. In DNA form, the CDR3 reads TGTGCCAGCAGTTCCACCCCGAGATCTAGCACAGATACGCAGTATTTT.

The chain is built from TRBV9 and TRBJ2-7; 10 nucleotides align to TRBD1. This CDR3 is built from 13 residues. CDR1 and CDR2 (germline): SGDLS, YYNGEE. The J segment lost 9 bases and the V segment lost 4 bases, leaving 7 bases of the junction unmatched. The CDR3 bases are TGTGCCAGCAGCCCCGGGACAGGGGAAGGGCAGTACTTC. Its translation: CASSPGTGEGQYF.

The chain is built from TRBV5-1 and TRBJ1-3; maybe TRBD1 (6 bases). CDR3 length equals 16 residues. The germline V and J ends were trimmed by 0 bases and 0 bases, with 10 bases remaining between them. The V gene's germline CDR1 is SGHRS and CDR2 YFSETQ. The CDR3 bases are TGCGCCAGCAGCTTGGGAACAGGGTTCTCTGGAAACACCATATATTTT. Translated, it gives CASSLGTGFSGNTIYF.

The chain carries TRBV4-3 and TRBJ2-5, with D possibly matching TRBD2 (6 bases). The assigned J gene may be wrong: the sequence end matches TRBJ2-7 better. The CDR3 is 15 residues long. In germline, CDR1 is LGHNA, CDR2 YSLEER. The CDR3 sequence: CASSQVGGEGYEQYF. For the CDR3, the DNA is TGCGCCAGCAGCCAAGTGGGGGGAGAAGGGTACGAGCAGTACTTC.

The chain employs TRBV19 and TRBJ1-3, with TRBD1 as a possible D gene (6 bases). The germline CDR1 and CDR2 sequences are LNHDA and SQIVND (reference sequence). The CDR3 has 14 residues. V lost 3 bases, J lost 4 bases, and 10 bases lay in between. The CDR3 DNA is TGTGCCAGTAGTATGGGGACAACGGGAAACACCATATATTTT. Protein sequence: CASSMGTTGNTIYF.

V and J are TRBV19 and TRBJ2-2; a possible D gene is TRBD2 (6 bases). The CDR3 sequence is 14 residues long. The germline V and J ends were trimmed by 4 bases and 5 bases, with 11 bases remaining between them. Germline assignment: CDR1 LNHDA and CDR2 SQIVND (reference sequence). CDR3 region: CASSNPGATGELFF. DNA for the CDR3: TGTGCCAGTAGTAACCCGGGAGCGACCGGGGAGCTGTTTTTT.

This rearrangement joins TRBV30 to TRBJ1-5; D is ambiguous. In germline, CDR1 is GTSNPN, CDR2 SVGIG (reference sequence). V gave up 0 bases and J gave up 5 bases, with 8 bases separating them. This CDR3 contains 13 residues. CDR3 protein: CAWSVNVDQPQHF. As DNA, the CDR3 is TGTGCCTGGAGTGTAAATGTAGATCAGCCCCAGCATTTT.

The J gene is TRBJ2-5, the V gene TRBV6-5; D gene ambiguous. Trimming pared 0 bases from V and 5 bases from J, leaving 16 bases between. Germline loops: CDR1 MNHEY, CDR2 SVGAGI. The CDR3 runs to 16 residues. The CDR3 DNA is TGTGCCAGCAGTTACTCGAGAGCGTTAGGTGCGGAGACCCAGTACTTC. This translates into CASSYSRALGAETQYF.

The CDR3 loop is CASSSYRTGVKGELFF. CDR3 nucleotide sequence: TGTGCCAGCAGCTCCTATCGGACAGGGGTTAAGGGGGAGCTGTTTTTT. The V gene is TRBV5-6, the J gene TRBJ2-2, with 9 bases aligning to TRBD1. This CDR3 contains 16 residues. CDR1 and CDR2 from the germline V gene are SGHDT and YYEEEE. Trimming cost V 3 bases and J 8 bases; bases outside gene matches: 11.

J is TRBJ2-2 and V is TRBV27; D possibly corresponds to TRBD1 (6 bases). The CDR3 runs to 15 residues. Germline V gene data show CDR1 as MNHEY and CDR2 as SMNVEV (reference sequence). Trimming shortened V by 6 bases and J by 6 bases, and 17 bases separated the two germline ends. The CDR3 region is CASRPNDRMAGELFF. DNA of the CDR3: TGTGCCAGCAGACCCAATGACAGGATGGCCGGGGAGCTGTTTTTT.

The chain links TRBV9 to TRBJ2-5, with 14 bases that match TRBD2. Germline lookup yields CDR1 SGDLS and CDR2 YYNGEE. Trimming cost V 3 bases and J 5 bases; bases outside gene matches: 6. The CDR3 length is 16 residues. The chain's CDR3 is CASSDRLAGGVETQYF. The CDR3 DNA follows: TGTGCCAGCAGCGATCGACTAGCGGGAGGGGTGGAGACCCAGTACTTC.

The CDR3 spells CASSAQGRYEQYF. CDR3 in DNA: TGTGCCAGCAGTGCACAGGGTAGGTACGAGCAGTACTTC. The chain employs TRBV28 and TRBJ2-7, with D possibly TRBD1 on 6 matching bases. The V gene's germline CDR1 is MDHEN and CDR2 SYDVKM. V dropped 5 bases and J dropped 4 bases, with 12 bases sitting between them. This CDR3 contains 13 residues.

The chain has TRBV6-5 and TRBJ1-5; TRBD1 is a possible D gene (6 bases). V shed 0 bases and J shed 1 base, with 10 bases lying between them. Germline V CDR1 and CDR2: MNHEY, SVGAGI. The CDR3 is made up of 16 amino acids. The DNA of the CDR3 is TGTGCCAGCAGTTACTCGGGAAGGGGGAGCAATCAGCCCCAGCATTTT. It translates to CASSYSGRGSNQPQHF.

CDR3 amino acids: CASSTSGQLTGELFF. The CDR3 DNA reads TGTGCCAGCAGCACCTCGGGACAGCTTACCGGGGAGCTGTTTTTT. V gene TRBV14 combines with J gene TRBJ2-2, with 7 bases that match TRBD1. The CDR3 has 15 amino acids. Germline CDR1 and CDR2: SGHDN and FVKESK. The junction had 8 bases not matched to a gene; V was cut back by 5 bases and J by 5 bases.

The V gene is TRBV30, the J gene TRBJ2-3; D perhaps matches TRBD1 (5 bases). Trimming removed 2 bases from V and 2 bases from J, with 8 bases in between. The CDR3 sequence is 13 residues long. The germline V gene has CDR1 GTSNPN and CDR2 SVGIG (reference sequence). CDR3 nucleotides: TGTGCCTGGAGTAAAGGGGACACAGATACGCAGTATTTT. This sequence encodes CAWSKGDTDTQYF.

The rearrangement uses TRBV30 and TRBJ1-1; D perhaps matches TRBD1 (5 bases). Trimming pared 2 bases from V and 5 bases from J, leaving 18 bases between. Germline CDR1 GTSNPN, CDR2 SVGIG (reference sequence). CDR3 length equals 15 residues. The CDR3 DNA is TGTGCCTGGAGTTACGACGGTGTGGGGCGGACTGAAGCTTTCTTT. Protein sequence: CAWSYDGVGRTEAFF.

This chain uses TRBV4-3 with TRBJ1-1, with D unresolved. CDR3 size: 15 residues. Germline V gives CDR1 LGHNA, CDR2 YSLEER. Trimming stripped 1 base from V and 3 bases from J, with 12 bases between. Here the CDR3 reads CASSQAGPVDTEAFF. The CDR3 DNA follows: TGCGCCAGCAGCCAAGCGGGTCCGGTCGACACTGAAGCTTTCTTT.

V gene TRBV30 combines with J gene TRBJ1-5, with D possibly TRBD1 on 6 matching bases. The CDR3 totals 13 residues. In germline, CDR1 is GTSNPN, CDR2 SVGIG (reference sequence). V was trimmed by 0 bases and J by 15 bases, leaving 18 bases between them. The CDR3 DNA is TGTGCCTGGAGTGTAAACCCTGGACAGTCCCCGCATTTT. This translates into CAWSVNPGQSPHF.

The chain combines TRBV7-2 with TRBJ2-5; 9 nucleotides line up with TRBD2. CDR3 length: 15 amino acids. V lost 5 bases, J lost 2 bases, and 6 bases stayed unmatched. The germline V gene has CDR1 SGHTA and CDR2 FQGNSA. The CDR3 protein is CASSPGLAFQETQYF. Here the CDR3 DNA reads TGTGCCAGCAGCCCAGGACTAGCGTTTCAAGAGACCCAGTACTTC.

This sequence joins TRBV4-1 and TRBJ1-1, with 9 bases fitting TRBD1. CDR3 length: 14 amino acids. Germline trimming cut 5 bases from V and 10 bases from J; bases unmatched to any gene: 11. CDR1 and CDR2 (germline): MGHRA, YSYEKL. The DNA for the CDR3 is TGCGCCAGCAGCTCGCACACCGGGACAGGGTTAGCTTTCTTT. Protein product: CASSSHTGTGLAFF.